This TCR beta chain was retrieved from a study of CD8 T cells in ankylosing spondylitis. With 5 bases removed from V and 0 bases from J, the gap between germline ends came to 11 bases. The germline V gene has CDR1 MNHEY and CDR2 SMNVEV (reference sequence). The CDR3 totals 16 residues. To note about this clonotype: What it recognizes is unknown.

General study points: Matched ankylosing spondylitis synovial fluid reportedly contained a significantly enriched population of disease-linked clones. A motif of roughly eight highly homologous TCR beta variants was seen as apparently characteristic of ankylosing spondylitis blood. Disease-associated clonotypes exhibited CD8+ identity and were relatively infrequent in peripheral blood.

Generation of TCR beta libraries employed quantitative 5'-RACE incorporating molecular barcodes. Via MiXCR, TCRdb re-called the 5' RACE reads, giving one row per CDR3 protein. Of under 950,000 distinct CDR3 sequences in the sample, roughly 19% were seen once. Sequences were obtained from blood, either unsorted or a sorted T cell fraction (not recorded which). V usage is TRBV27 and J usage is TRBJ1-6; D is undetermined. The origin of this receptor is a male donor with ankylosing spondylitis. The DNA of the CDR3 is TGTGCCAGCAGTGGTCGTAAGAGCTCCTATAATTCACCCCTCCACTTT. This encodes CASSGRKSSYNSPLHF.